These 30 T cell receptor beta chains share one sample of origin, sequenced in a study of shared clonotypes between healthy human individuals. Method: immunoSEQ multiplex PCR; TCRdb's copy keeps in-frame clones and lacks some. The sample has 780,000 or so clones, around 77% seen once. Source material: memory CD4+ T cells sorted from blood. Documented subset: CD45RA-negative fraction. The receptors were sampled from a woman in her 30s in good health.

The V and J genes are TRBV30 and TRBJ2-3; weak D call: TRBD2 (7 bases). Trimming left V 3 bases short and J 3 bases short, with 16 bases between. The CDR3 loop spans 15 amino acids. Germline-derived CDR1 and CDR2 are GTSNPN and SVGIG (reference sequence). CDR3 in amino acids: CAWRTGAGVTDTQYF. CDR3 coding DNA: TGTGCCTGGAGGACGGGGGCGGGGGTAACAGATACGCAGTATTTT.

The chain links TRBV5-5 to TRBJ1-1; D remains ambiguous. CDR3 length: 15 residues. The V gene's germline CDR1 is SGHKS and CDR2 YYEKEE (reference sequence). V lost 0 bases, J lost 2 bases, and 11 bases lay in between. The CDR3 DNA reads TGTGCCAGCAGCTTGGAGGCGGCAGTCAACACTGAAGCTTTCTTT. Protein: CASSLEAAVNTEAFF.

The J gene is TRBJ2-7, the V gene TRBV19; 9 bases match TRBD1. The CDR3 is 14 amino acids. Trimming took 5 bases from V and 6 from J; bases not matched to a gene: 8. Germline-derived CDR1 and CDR2 are LNHDA and SQIVND (reference sequence). CDR3 in DNA: TGTGCCAGTAGTGGACCGGGACAGGGTGCCGAGCAGTACTTC. This sequence encodes CASSGPGQGAEQYF.

The chain has TRBV4-1 and TRBJ2-1, with 9 bases that match TRBD2. Germline V gives CDR1 MGHRA, CDR2 YSYEKL. V shed 7 bases, J shed 0 bases, and the junction held 10 bases outside the gene matches. CDR3 length: 17 amino acids. CDR3 in amino acids: CASNRLAGYSSYNEQFF. The CDR3 nucleotides read TGCGCCAGCAATAGGCTAGCGGGATATAGCTCCTACAATGAGCAGTTCTTC.

This sequence joins TRBV15 and TRBJ1-1; 8 bases map to TRBD1. V lost 0 bases and J lost 3; bases outside the gene matches: 6. This CDR3 contains 16 residues. Germline V gene data show CDR1 as LNHNV and CDR2 as YYDKDF (reference sequence). The CDR3 region has the DNA TGTGCCACCAGCAGAGACCCAGGGGGCCAGTACACTGAAGCTTTCTTT. It translates to CATSRDPGGQYTEAFF.

The chain joins TRBV6-1 to TRBJ2-7; no clear D gene. The germline V and J ends were trimmed by 4 bases and 2 bases, with 9 bases remaining between them. CDR3 length: 13 residues. Per germline, CDR1 MNHNS and CDR2 SASEGT. CDR3 region: CASSARTTYEQYF. DNA of the CDR3: TGTGCCAGCAGTGCCAGGACCACCTACGAGCAGTACTTC.

The chain combines TRBV19 with TRBJ1-5; D may be TRBD1 (5 bases). CDR1 is LNHDA, CDR2 SQIVND, per germline (reference sequence). This CDR3 comprises 13 residues. The V and J ends lost 7 bases and 7 bases respectively, with 14 bases between them. As DNA, the CDR3 is TGTGCCAGTAATCCGGGGCTTAGGCAGCCCCAGCATTTT. This encodes CASNPGLRQPQHF. Complete variable domain (other parts from reference TRBV19 and TRBJ1-5): DGGITQSPKYLFRKEGQNVTLSCEQNLNHDAMYWYRQDPGQGLRLIYYSQIVNDFQKGDIAEGYSVSREKKESFPLTVTSAQKNPTAFYLCASNPGLRQPQHFGDGTRLSIL.

The CDR3 DNA is TGTGCCAGCAGTTTATCCTCCGGGACTAGCGGGAGACGAGATACGCAGTATTTT. This sequence encodes CASSLSSGTSGRRDTQYF. The chain has TRBV28 and TRBJ2-3, with TRBD2 matching 14 bases. CDR1 is MDHEN and CDR2 is SYDVKM in the germline V gene. The CDR3 runs 18 residues. Losses at the gene ends were 1 base for V and 5 bases for J; bases not matched to a gene: 8.

The chain links TRBV18 to TRBJ2-1, with 7 bases identical to TRBD2. The CDR3 runs to 13 residues. CDR1 is KGHSH, CDR2 LQKENI, per germline. The V gene end was trimmed by 4 bases and the J gene end by 7 bases; junction bases not matched to a gene: 4. This CDR3 is CASSLRRGNEQFF. The CDR3 coding sequence is TGTGCCAGCTCACTTCGGCGGGGGAATGAGCAGTTCTTC.

A note on this clone: The junction differs from germline at one of its ends, possibly a read error. The chain uses TRBV28 and TRBJ2-7; unclear D gene. This CDR3 comprises 12 residues. The germline gives CDR1 MDHEN, CDR2 SYDVKM. CDR3 protein: CATSRRSYEQYF. The CDR3, as DNA: TGTGCCACCAGTAGAAGGTCTTACGAGCAGTACTTC.

In regard to this clone: This CDR3 is also generated by other DNA sequences in the sample. This chain uses TRBV27 with TRBJ1-5; TRBD1 agrees at 9 bases. With 3 bases clipped from V and 1 base from J, the junction kept 1 base outside the gene matches. This CDR3 region has 15 residues. From germline, CDR1 is MNHEY and CDR2 SMNVEV (reference sequence). The CDR3 here is CASSLGQGSNQPQHF. The DNA for the CDR3 is TGTGCCAGCAGTTTGGGACAGGGAAGCAATCAGCCCCAGCATTTT.

The rearrangement links TRBV28 to TRBJ1-2, with 8 bases matching TRBD1. Trimming at V came to 6 bases and at J to 2 bases, leaving 2 bases not matched to a gene. Germline V lookup: CDR1 MDHEN, CDR2 SYDVKM. There are 13 residues in the CDR3. The CDR3 region is CASRRTGNYGYTF. The CDR3 nucleotides read TGTGCCAGCAGAAGGACAGGGAACTATGGCTACACCTTC.

The CDR3 DNA reads as TGTGCCAGCAGTGAGGCCCTACTGACAGGGTGGAACATTCAGTACTTC. Encoded protein: CASSEALLTGWNIQYF. V usage is TRBV6-1 and J usage is TRBJ2-4; 7 bases line up with TRBD1. Germline V gene sequence: CDR1 MNHNS, CDR2 SASEGT. Germline trimming cut 3 bases from V and 7 bases from J; bases unmatched to any gene: 12. This CDR3 has 16 residues.

The rearrangement joins TRBV2 to TRBJ2-5, with 7 bases that match TRBD1. CDR3 length: 14 residues. The ends lost 5 bases at V and 7 bases at J; junction bases unmatched: 10. Germline CDR1 reads SNHLY; CDR2 reads FYNNEI. CDR3 DNA: TGTGCCAGCAGTCGACAGGGCTCCGGTGTGACCCAGTACTTC. Protein: CASSRQGSGVTQYF.

V is TRBV5-1 and J is TRBJ2-2; 8 bases agree with TRBD1. Germline V gene data show CDR1 as SGHRS and CDR2 as YFSETQ. The V gene end was trimmed by 5 bases and the J gene end by 5 bases; junction bases not matched to a gene: 11. The CDR3 consists of 16 residues. This CDR3 is CASSRQGSGGTGELFF. Here the CDR3 DNA reads TGCGCCAGCAGTCGACAGGGGTCAGGGGGGACCGGGGAGCTGTTTTTT.

This clone was seen ten or more times. J is TRBJ2-4 and V is TRBV5-4; tentatively, D is TRBD2 (6 bases). V was shortened by 5 bases and J by 8 bases, with 14 bases between the two germline ends. The length of the CDR3 is 13 residues. Germline V gene lookup returns CDR1 SGHNT and CDR2 YYREEE (reference sequence). The chain's CDR3 is CASREGGTDIQYF. CDR3 nucleotide sequence: TGTGCCAGCAGGGAGGGCGGGACCGACATTCAGTACTTC. The full variable domain, in which reference TRBV5-4 and TRBJ2-4 provide the parts outside the CDR3, is ETGVTQSPTHLIKTRGQQVTLRCSSQSGHNTVSWYQQALGQGPQFIFQYYREEENGRGNFPPRFSGLQFPNYSSELNVNALELDDSALYLCASREGGTDIQYFGAGTRLSVL.

The chain employs TRBV7-3 and TRBJ2-7; 9 bases agree with TRBD1. V trimming: 3 bases; J trimming: 7 bases; junction bases outside the gene matches: 13. The CDR3 runs 16 residues. Germline assignment: CDR1 SGHTA and CDR2 FQGTGA. The CDR3, as DNA: TGTGCCAGCAGCTTCTATGGCGGACAGGGGCTGCGTGAGCAGTACTTC. It specifies CASSFYGGQGLREQYF.

This clone was seen just once. J is TRBJ2-3 and V is TRBV9; the D is unclear. The CDR3 loop spans 15 amino acids. Germline CDR1 SGDLS, CDR2 YYNGEE. Trimming removed 0 bases at V and 1 base at J, with 9 bases between. CDR3 coding DNA: TGTGCCAGCAGCGTAGGTAACGTGGGCACAGATACGCAGTATTTT. Translating gives CASSVGNVGTDTQYF.

The V gene is TRBV2, the J gene TRBJ2-5; 15 bases align to TRBD2. The CDR3 is 19 amino acids. CDR1 is SNHLY, CDR2 FYNNEI, per germline. V gave up 6 bases and J gave up 5 bases; unmatched junction bases: 16. CDR3 loop: CASRRLGTAGTSGRETQYF. The CDR3 DNA is TGTGCCAGCAGACGGCTCGGGACCGCCGGGACTAGCGGGAGGGAGACCCAGTACTTC.

This clone was seen more than once but under ten times. This chain joins TRBV19 and TRBJ2-4, with 8 bases identical to TRBD1. Unmatched junction bases numbered 7, after V lost 5 bases and J lost 1 base. The germline CDR1 and CDR2 sequences are LNHDA and SQIVND (reference sequence). This CDR3 contains 16 residues. As DNA, the CDR3 is TGTGCCAGTAGTTCAACGGGACAGGTCGCCAAAAACATTCAGTACTTC. Protein product: CASSSTGQVAKNIQYF.

This sequence joins TRBV27 and TRBJ1-1, with 7 bases identical to TRBD1. Germline-derived CDR1 and CDR2 are MNHEY and SMNVEV (reference sequence). This CDR3 comprises 14 residues. V lost 0 bases, J lost 10 bases, and 8 bases stayed unmatched. CDR3 coding DNA: TGTGCCAGCAGTTTATCAGGTGCGGCAGGGGGAGCTTTCTTT. Residues: CASSLSGAAGGAFF.

This clone has just a few counts. The J gene is TRBJ2-3, the V gene TRBV7-6, with D unresolved. The V gene's germline CDR1 is SGHVS and CDR2 FNYEAQ. V lost 5 bases and J 8 bases, leaving 14 bases between the germline ends. CDR3 size: 13 residues. The chain's CDR3 is CASSPTLTGTQYF. As DNA, the CDR3 is TGTGCCAGCAGCCCCACCCTTACGGGTACGCAGTATTTT.

In this sample, this clone turned up once. The CDR3 region has the DNA TGTGCCAGCACCACGGGGCCCGGGGAGCTGTTTTTT. Protein product: CASTTGPGELFF. This sequence joins TRBV4-2 and TRBJ2-2, with D tentatively TRBD1 or TRBD2 (5 bases each). This CDR3 region has 12 residues. Germline CDR1 reads LGHNA; CDR2 reads YNFKEQ. V lost 7 bases and J lost 6, with 9 bases in between.

As for this clone: The same CDR3 can be traced to other DNA sequences in this sample. The chain joins TRBV27 to TRBJ2-6; D is undetermined. Germline CDR1 MNHEY, CDR2 SMNVEV (reference sequence). Trimming cost V 5 bases and J 2 bases, with 7 bases left between them. This CDR3 has 14 residues. CDR3 coding DNA: TGTGCCAGCAGTAGGGATCCTGGGGCCAACGTCCTGACTTTC. Translating it yields CASSRDPGANVLTF.

The chain couples TRBV7-8 to TRBJ2-7; D unclear. Between the trimmed V and J ends, which lost 6 bases and 1 base, there was a span of 13 bases. Germline V lookup: CDR1 SGHVS, CDR2 FQNEAQ. The length of the CDR3 is 14 residues. The CDR3 nucleotides are TGTGCCAGCAGACAAAGGGCAGGTTCCTACGAGCAGTACTTC. It encodes CASRQRAGSYEQYF.

CDR3 nucleotides: TGTGCCAGCAGCTCCACCCCCCGGGACAGAAACTACGAGCAGTACTTC. It is translated as CASSSTPRDRNYEQYF. The chain carries TRBV7-6 and TRBJ2-7; 7 bases line up with TRBD1. CDR3 length: 16 amino acids. The V gene end was trimmed by 4 bases and the J gene end by 3 bases; junction bases not matched to a gene: 12. From germline, CDR1 is SGHVS and CDR2 FNYEAQ. Using reference TRBV7-6 and TRBJ2-7 for the parts outside the CDR3, the full variable domain is GAGVSQSPRYKVTKRGQDVALRCDPISGHVSLYWYRQALGQGPEFLTYFNYEAQQDKSGLPNDRFSAERPEGSISTLTIQRTEQRDSAMYRCASSSTPRDRNYEQYFGPGTRLTVT.

The V and J genes are TRBV7-2 and TRBJ1-1; D is unclear. This CDR3 has 13 amino acids. Per the germline V gene, CDR1 is SGHTA and CDR2 is FQGNSA. V shed 2 bases and J shed 0 bases, with 4 bases lying between them. CDR3 sequence reads: CASSLILNTEAFF. The CDR3 DNA follows: TGTGCCAGCAGCTTAATCTTGAACACTGAAGCTTTCTTT.

V is TRBV5-8 and J is TRBJ2-5; D unclear. The germline V gene encodes CDR1 SGHTS and CDR2 YDEGEE. V lost 0 bases to trimming and J lost 3 bases, with 6 bases between them. The CDR3 runs to 13 residues. This CDR3 reads CASSLADKETQYF. The CDR3 DNA follows: TGTGCCAGCAGCTTGGCCGATAAAGAGACCCAGTACTTC.

The CDR3 nucleotides are TGCGCCAGCAGACAAGCGGGAGCGGGCACAGATACGCAGTATTTT. Translating it yields CASRQAGAGTDTQYF. The gene calls are TRBV5-1 and TRBJ2-3; 8 bases line up with TRBD2. The germline V gene encodes CDR1 SGHRS and CDR2 YFSETQ. This CDR3 has 15 amino acids. J gave up 1 base and V 5 bases, and 6 bases lay outside the gene matches.

There are a few counts of this clone. CDR3 protein: CASRLAEGGTDTQYF. CDR3 DNA sequence: TGTGCCAGCAGACTAGCGGAGGGCGGCACAGATACGCAGTATTTT. V is TRBV7-8 and J is TRBJ2-3; 8 nucleotides agree with TRBD2. The CDR3 sequence is 15 residues long. Trimming at V came to 6 bases and at J to 1 base, leaving 6 bases not matched to a gene. Germline lookup yields CDR1 SGHVS and CDR2 FQNEAQ.